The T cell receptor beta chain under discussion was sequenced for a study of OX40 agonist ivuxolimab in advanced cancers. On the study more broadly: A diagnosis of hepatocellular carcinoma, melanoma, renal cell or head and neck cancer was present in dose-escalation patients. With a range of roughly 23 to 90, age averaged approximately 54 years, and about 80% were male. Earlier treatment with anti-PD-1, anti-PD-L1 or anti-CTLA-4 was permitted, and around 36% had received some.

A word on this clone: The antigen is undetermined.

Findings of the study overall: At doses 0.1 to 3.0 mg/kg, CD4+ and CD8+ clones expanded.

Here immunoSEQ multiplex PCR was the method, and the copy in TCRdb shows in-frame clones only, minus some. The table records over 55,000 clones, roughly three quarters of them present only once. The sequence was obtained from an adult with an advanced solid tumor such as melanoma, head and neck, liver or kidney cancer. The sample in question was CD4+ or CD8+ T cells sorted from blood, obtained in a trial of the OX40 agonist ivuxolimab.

CDR3 sequence reads: CASSLGGTAYNEQFF. CDR3 nucleotide sequence: TGTGCCAGCAGCTTAGGAGGGACAGCCTACAATGAGCAGTTCTTC. The chain recombines TRBV7-2 with TRBJ2-1, with 7 positions matching TRBD1. J was trimmed by 2 bases and V by 1 base; bases with no gene match: 2. CDR1 SGHTA and CDR2 FQGNSA come from the germline V gene. The CDR3 extends over 15 amino acids.